The source of this T cell receptor (beta chain) is a study of T-cell reconstitution after alpha-beta-depleted transplantation in children (dated by TCRdb to about 2016). Concerning the study at large: Using TCR repertoire profiling, the study followed T-cell immune reconstitution in a quantitative way in children after TCRalphabeta/CD19-depleted allogeneic hematopoietic cell transplantation.

This clonotype occurred many times. Its specific antigen is unknown. One base away there is no much larger clone; base qualities are not given. Reading the germline V gene gives CDR1 SGHDN and CDR2 FVKESK. The junction carries 7 bases between V and J, which are trimmed by 5 bases and 3 bases respectively. Measured from the cysteine to the phenylalanine, the CDR3 is 12 residues long. The DNA shown is the 36-base CDR3, in frame from base 1. The intended sense of this specimen's treatment or condition label: allogeneic hematopoietic cell transplantation with graft depleted of TCRalphabeta T cells and CD19 B cells. The transplant recipients were children given TCRalphabeta/CD19-depleted allogeneic hematopoietic cell grafts. General findings and caveats noted by the study authors: The apparently early alphabetaT-cell count recovery about two months after transplant was reportedly dependent on only several hundred rapidly expanded clones derived from non-depleted graft cells. The frequencies of hyperexpanded clones fell over the following months, and after one year, T-cell counts and TCRbeta diversity were mostly attributed to newly produced T cells. In some patients, high TCRbeta diversity at day 60 was attributed to recipient T cells and intrathymic progenitors that had survived conditioning.

The library was made by PCR. The run used an Illumina HiSeq 2500. TCR libraries were prepared with molecular barcoding, using unique molecular identifiers to normalize TCRbeta repertoire quantification. TCRdb handled the public reads itself, with Q25 trimming in fastp and clone calling in MiXCR, and kept productive beta chains. Duplicate CDR3 protein sequences are folded into a single record with the most common DNA and genes. Here the sample has approximately 650,000 distinct CDR3 sequences; around 13% occur a single time. The ten largest clones represent 0.65% to 0.9% of the sample. The material was PBMCs, obtained before TCRalphabeta/CD19-depleted stem cell transplant. The receptor chain draws on TRBV14 and TRBJ1-1, with a weak D call of TRBD1 (5 bases match). This TCR derives from a girl aged 2-10 years with congenital amegakaryocytic thrombocytopenia, due to receive a stem cell transplant. The CDR3 protein sequence reads: CASSEGYTEAFF. The nucleotide sequence is given as TGTGCCAGCAGCGAGGGGTACACTGAAGCTTTCTTT.